A selection of T cell receptor beta chains follows, all from one sample in a study of regulatory T cells in long-lasting Graves disease. TCRdb reanalysed the multiplex PCR reads using MiXCR and keeps one entry per CDR3 protein. Among about 470,000 distinct CDR3 sequences listed, around 15% were seen once. The sample was also linked to a second study, of T cells in Graves' hyperthyroidism and ophthalmopathy.

The source was peripheral blood mononuclear cells (PBMCs), collected at new diagnosis, from a patient treated with antithyroid drugs. The receptors originated from a man aged 35 to 55 with Graves disease. The CDR3 runs from the conserved cysteine through the conserved F or W. D genes are given only for firm matches. Size values are once, few and many counts, or a class for expanded clones, and some rows have none.

d_call | clone_size | j_call | v_call | cdr3_nt | cdr3_aa
TRBD2 | . | TRBJ2-7 | TRBV12-3/TRBV12-4 | TGTGCCAGCACCGTAGCGGGCGTCTCCTACGAGCAGTACTTC | CASTVAGVSYEQYF
TRBD1 | few | TRBJ2-7 | TRBV6-1 | TGTGCCAGCAGTGAAGCACACAGGGGTACCTCCTACGAGCAGTACTTC | CASSEAHRGTSYEQYF
. | many | TRBJ2-3 | TRBV30 | TGTGCCTGGGGAGTGGGGAAGGGAAGCACAGATACGCAGTATTTT | CAWGVGKGSTDTQYF
. | few | TRBJ2-2 | TRBV11-2 | TGTGCCAGCAGCTTCGGGGGAATGATCACCGGGGAGCTGTTTTTT | CASSFGGMITGELFF
. | . | TRBJ2-7 | TRBV12-3/TRBV12-4 | TGTGCCAGCAGTTTTTCAGGACTCGTGTACTTC | CASSFSGLVYF
. | many | TRBJ2-3 | TRBV29-1 | TGCAGCGTTGAGGCAGGGGTCACAGATACGCAGTATTTT | CSVEAGVTDTQYF
. | many | TRBJ2-7 | TRBV15 | TGTGCCACCAGCAGAGATCACGGATCCTACGAGCAGTACTTC | CATSRDHGSYEQYF
. | many | TRBJ2-1 | TRBV12-5 | TGTGCTAGTGGTTTTCGGGGTACCAGCTCCTACAATGAGCAGTTCTTC | CASGFRGTSSYNEQFF
. | many | TRBJ2-2 | TRBV11-3 | TGTGCCAGCAGCTTAGATATCGTAACCGGGGAGCTGTTTTTT | CASSLDIVTGELFF
TRBD2 | many | TRBJ2-1 | TRBV27 | TGTGCCAGCAGTTTTTCTTCGGGACTACGGCCAAATGAGCAGTTCTTC | CASSFSSGLRPNEQFF
. | few | TRBJ2-7 | TRBV28 | TGTGCCAGCAGTTTGCAGACCTACGAGCAGTACTTC | CASSLQTYEQYF
. | many | TRBJ1-1 | TRBV29-1 | TGCAGCGTTCGGCAGGGGAACACTGAAGCTTTCTTT | CSVRQGNTEAFF
. | many | TRBJ1-5 | TRBV11-2 | TGTGCCAGCAGCTTAGATGGCCGGGTAGACCAGCCCCAGCATTTT | CASSLDGRVDQPQHF
. | many | TRBJ1-2 | TRBV6-1 | TGTGCCAGCAGTGAAGCACACAGTAACTATGGCTACACCTTC | CASSEAHSNYGYTF
. | few | TRBJ2-1 | TRBV12-3/TRBV12-4 | TGTGCCAGCAGTTTCGCCCATGAGCAGTTCTTC | CASSFAHEQFF
. | . | TRBJ1-4 | TRBV3-1 | TGTGCCAGCGGAACAGCCGTAACTAATGAAAAACTGTTTTTT | CASGTAVTNEKLFF
. | few | TRBJ1-4 | TRBV18 | TGTGCCAGCTCACCACCGAGGACCGGAACGACTAATGAAAAACTGTTTTTT | CASSPPRTGTTNEKLFF
. | . | TRBJ2-6 | TRBV28 | TGTGCCAGCGGGGAGATCTCTGGGGCCAACGTCCTGACTTTC | CASGEISGANVLTF
TRBD1 | . | TRBJ2-7 | TRBV19 | TGTGCCAGTAGTATAGTTTTTGGAGACAGGGACTACGAGCAGTACTTC | CASSIVFGDRDYEQYF
. | many | TRBJ2-1 | TRBV27 | TGTGCCAGCAGCCGAAGGGGGCCTAGCGGACACAATGAGCAGTTCTTC | CASSRRGPSGHNEQFF
TRBD2 | . | TRBJ2-2 | TRBV6-2/TRBV6-3 | TGTGCCAGCATCAAGACTAGCGGGAGCCCCGGGGAGCTGTTTTTT | CASIKTSGSPGELFF
TRBD1 | few | TRBJ1-5 | TRBV24-1 | TGTGCCACCAGTGACCCGGACAGGGTTCAGCCCCAGCATTTT | CATSDPDRVQPQHF
TRBD2 | many | TRBJ2-7 | TRBV20-1 | TGCAGTGCTAGGGACGATGGACTAGCGGCGACTTACGAGCAGTACTTC | CSARDDGLAATYEQYF
. | many | TRBJ2-7 | TRBV5-1 | TGCGCCAGCAGCCCGCGGGACACTGGGTACGAGCAGTACTTC | CASSPRDTGYEQYF
TRBD2 | many | TRBJ2-3 | TRBV11-3 | TGTGCCAGCAGCCCCGGGACTAGCGGGAGTTCAGATACGCAGTATTTT | CASSPGTSGSSDTQYF
. | . | TRBJ1-4 | TRBV10-3 | TGTGCCATCAGTGAAGAGGGCGGCGCGCTAAATGAAAAACTGTTTTTT | CAISEEGGALNEKLFF
. | many | TRBJ1-2 | TRBV3-1 | TGTGCCAGCAGCACGGGGGACGGAGCTAACTATGGCTACACCTTC | CASSTGDGANYGYTF
TRBD2 | . | TRBJ2-7 | TRBV6-7 | TGTGCCAGCAAGACTAGCGGGAGAGTCGACGAGCAGTACTTC | CASKTSGRVDEQYF
TRBD1 | few | TRBJ2-3 | TRBV7-9 | TGTGCCAGCGGGTACAGGGGTTCAACCACAGATACGCAGTATTTT | CASGYRGSTTDTQYF
. | . | TRBJ2-2 | TRBV30 | TGTGCCTGGAATCTGGCGTGGACCGGGGAGCTGTTTTTT | CAWNLAWTGELFF
TRBD1 | many | TRBJ2-7 | TRBV28 | TGTGCCAGCAGTCCGACAGGGGGCCTTAGCTCCTACGAGCAGTACTTC | CASSPTGGLSSYEQYF
. | many | TRBJ2-7 | TRBV11-2 | TGTGCCAGCAGTTCGGTTGGGGGAGGTTATTACGAGCAGTACTTC | CASSSVGGGYYEQYF
TRBD1 | few | TRBJ2-5 | TRBV20-1 | TGCAGTGCTAGAGCGACAGGGGTTGAGACCCAGTACTTC | CSARATGVETQYF